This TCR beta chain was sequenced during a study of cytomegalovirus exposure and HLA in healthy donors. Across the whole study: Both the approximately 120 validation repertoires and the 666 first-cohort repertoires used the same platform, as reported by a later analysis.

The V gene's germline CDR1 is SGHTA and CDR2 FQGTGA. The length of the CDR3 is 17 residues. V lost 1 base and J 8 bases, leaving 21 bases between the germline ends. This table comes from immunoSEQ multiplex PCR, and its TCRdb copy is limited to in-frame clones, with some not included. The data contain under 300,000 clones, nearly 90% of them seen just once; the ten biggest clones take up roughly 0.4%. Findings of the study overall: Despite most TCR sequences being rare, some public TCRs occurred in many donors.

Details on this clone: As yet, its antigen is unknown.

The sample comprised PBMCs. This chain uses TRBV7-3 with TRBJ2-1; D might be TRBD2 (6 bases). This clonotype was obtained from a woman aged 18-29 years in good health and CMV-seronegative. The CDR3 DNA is TGTGCCAGCAGCTTAAGCCCCTCCGGGGAGGACGGGGATGAGCAGTTCTTC. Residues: CASSLSPSGEDGDEQFF.